A selection of T cell receptor beta chains follows, all from one sample in a study of T cells in Graves' hyperthyroidism and ophthalmopathy. TCRdb analysed the multiplex PCR reads with MiXCR anew, one entry per CDR3 protein. Seen here are under 350,000 distinct CDR3 sequences, over 15% observed once, and the top ten hold around 61%. The material sequenced was blood. These receptor sequences come from a woman between 55 and 75 years old with Graves' ophthalmopathy. CDR3s include the opening cysteine and the closing phenylalanine or tryptophan. The order of the fields is CDR3 protein, CDR3 DNA, clone size, J gene, D gene, V gene. D genes are given only for firm matches. Expanded clones are given a class, and other clones once, few, many or no size at all.

CASSPLKGTVNNEQFF	TGTGCCAGCTCACCACTTAAAGGGACAGTTAACAATGAGCAGTTCTTC	many	TRBJ2-1	TRBD1	TRBV18
CAISPIDRRWETQYF	TGTGCCATCAGTCCCATAGACAGGCGGTGGGAGACCCAGTACTTC	many	TRBJ2-5	.	TRBV10-3
CASNQEPQYF	TGTGCCAGCAACCAAGAGCCCCAGTACTTC	many	TRBJ2-5	.	TRBV27
CASSLSEGASNSPLHF	TGTGCCAGCAGCTTAAGTGAGGGGGCGTCTAATTCACCCCTCCACTTT	many	TRBJ1-6	TRBD1	TRBV7-6
CASSFPQYGYTF	TGTGCCAGCAGCTTCCCGCAATATGGCTACACCTTC	.	TRBJ1-2	.	TRBV7-2
CASSLEAIGQYF	TGTGCCAGCAGCTTAGAAGCAATCGGGCAGTACTTC	many	TRBJ2-7	.	TRBV11-2
CASSSGLADYEQYF	TGCGCCAGCAGCTCGGGACTAGCGGACTACGAGCAGTACTTC	many	TRBJ2-7	TRBD2	TRBV4-3
CSVEGQGLEKLFF	TGCAGCGTTGAAGGGCAGGGACTCGAAAAACTGTTTTTT	.	TRBJ1-4	.	TRBV29-1
CASSLALGNYEQYF	TGCGCCAGCAGCTTGGCCCTGGGAAACTACGAGCAGTACTTC	.	TRBJ2-7	.	TRBV5-1
CASSLAWTVTYEQYF	TGTGCCAGCAGCTTAGCCTGGACGGTAACCTACGAGCAGTACTTC	few	TRBJ2-7	.	TRBV7-2
CASSANPRQPQHF	TGTGCCAGCAGCGCTAATCCCCGTCAGCCCCAGCATTTT	few	TRBJ1-5	.	TRBV9
CASSFSARGYTF	TGTGCCAGCAGTTTTTCAGCCCGGGGCTACACCTTC	many	TRBJ1-2	.	TRBV28
CAISESAGRSNQPQHF	TGTGCCATCAGTGAGTCGGCAGGGAGGAGCAATCAGCCCCAGCATTTT	few	TRBJ1-5	.	TRBV10-3
CASRGQVNEKLFF	TGTGCCAGCAGAGGACAGGTTAATGAAAAACTGTTTTTT	many	TRBJ1-4	TRBD1	TRBV27
CASSIPAGASGSRDTQYF	TGTGCCAGTAGTATCCCCGCGGGGGCTAGCGGGAGCCGGGATACGCAGTATTTT	.	TRBJ2-3	TRBD2	TRBV19
CAGSLWERAGELFF	TGTGCCGGCAGTTTGTGGGAGAGAGCCGGGGAGCTGTTTTTT	few	TRBJ2-2	.	TRBV12-3/TRBV12-4
CASSLDTAVNQPQHF	TGTGCCAGCAGCTTAGATACGGCAGTTAATCAGCCCCAGCATTTT	many	TRBJ1-5	.	TRBV7-2
CASSSSGQGETEAFF	TGTGCCAGCAGTTCATCAGGACAGGGGGAGACTGAAGCTTTCTTT	many	TRBJ1-1	TRBD1	TRBV28
CASSRTSGGSYEQYF	TGTGCCAGCAGTCGCACTAGCGGGGGGTCCTACGAGCAGTACTTC	many	TRBJ2-7	TRBD2	TRBV27
CSASTGARSNQPQHF	TGCAGTGCTAGTACGGGGGCGCGGAGCAATCAGCCCCAGCATTTT	many	TRBJ1-5	.	TRBV20-1
CASSPYRDGNTEAFF	TGTGCCAGCAGCCCCTACCGGGACGGAAACACTGAAGCTTTCTTT	many	TRBJ1-1	.	TRBV6-2/TRBV6-3
CASSPDRTFSNQPQHF	TGTGCCAGCAGCCCCGACAGGACTTTTAGCAATCAGCCCCAGCATTTT	few	TRBJ1-5	.	TRBV7-8
CASSLEGAFYNEQFF	TGTGCCAGCTCACTAGAGGGGGCTTTTTACAATGAGCAGTTCTTC	.	TRBJ2-1	TRBD1	TRBV18
CASTGGRLYGYTF	TGTGCCAGCACCGGGGGGCGCCTCTATGGCTACACCTTC	few	TRBJ1-2	.	TRBV12-3/TRBV12-4
CASMGGSEETQYF	TGTGCCAGCATGGGAGGGTCTGAAGAGACCCAGTACTTC	many	TRBJ2-5	TRBD2	TRBV2
CASSPWREVAQYF	TGTGCCAGCAGTCCCTGGCGGGAGGTTGCGCAGTATTTT	many	TRBJ2-3	TRBD2	TRBV28
CATSDFPPRSYRGLVSYGYTF	TGTGCCACCAGTGATTTCCCCCCTAGGTCCTATAGGGGGCTGGTAAGCTATGGCTACACCTTC	few	TRBJ1-2	TRBD1	TRBV24-1
CASNPAGGYLHEQFF	TGCGCCAGCAATCCAGCGGGGGGCTATCTCCATGAGCAGTTCTTC	.	TRBJ2-1	TRBD2	TRBV4-1
CASSSAGRGGDTQYF	TGCGCCAGCAGCTCAGCGGGCCGAGGCGGGGATACGCAGTATTTT	many	TRBJ2-3	.	TRBV5-1
CASSIGRQGRQPQHF	TGTGCCAGTAGTATAGGCCGACAGGGTCGACAGCCCCAGCATTTT	few	TRBJ1-5	TRBD1	TRBV19
CASSLEGLRGTEAFF	TGTGCCAGCAGCTTAGAGGGGCTTAGGGGAACTGAAGCTTTCTTT	many	TRBJ1-1	.	TRBV7-2
CASSLGAVSGNTIYF	TGTGCCAGCAGTTTAGGTGCAGTCTCTGGAAACACCATATATTTT	many	TRBJ1-3	.	TRBV28
CASSLTGSYNEQFF	TGTGCCAGCAGCTTGACAGGGAGCTACAATGAGCAGTTCTTC	many	TRBJ2-1	TRBD1	TRBV7-9
CASQKVTGELFF	TGTGCCAGCCAGAAAGTCACCGGGGAGCTGTTTTTT	few	TRBJ2-2	.	TRBV12-3/TRBV12-4
CASSYTWGPGTEAFF	TGTGCCAGCAGTTACACATGGGGGCCCGGCACTGAAGCTTTCTTT	many	TRBJ1-1	.	TRBV6-2/TRBV6-3
CSARAWSGMQETQYF	TGCAGTGCTAGGGCCTGGAGTGGTATGCAAGAGACCCAGTACTTC	few	TRBJ2-5	.	TRBV20-1
CSATQNRQGRLSSPLHF	TGCAGTGCTACCCAAAACAGACAGGGGCGGCTTAGTTCACCCCTCCACTTT	many	TRBJ1-6	TRBD1	TRBV20-1
CASTSQAGLNSPLHF	TGTGCCAGCACCTCACAGGCAGGTCTCAATTCACCCCTCCACTTT	.	TRBJ1-6	.	TRBV12-3/TRBV12-4
CASSKDILLTEAFF	TGTGCCAGCAGCAAAGACATCCTCCTGACTGAAGCTTTCTTT	many	TRBJ1-1	.	TRBV7-9
CASSPPGGGLANF	TGTGCCAGCAGCCCGCCGGGTGGGGGACTAGCGAACTTC	.	TRBJ2-5	TRBD2	TRBV3-1
CASSYSSGPAALYNEQFF	TGTGCCAGCAGTTACTCCTCCGGACCAGCGGCGCTCTACAATGAGCAGTTCTTC	.	TRBJ2-1	.	TRBV6-2/TRBV6-3
CASSEDLAGEQFF	TGTGCCAGCAGTGAAGACCTAGCGGGAGAGCAGTTCTTC	.	TRBJ2-1	TRBD2	TRBV2
CASSYSKNSNQPQHF	TGTGCCAGCAGTTACTCGAAAAATAGCAATCAGCCCCAGCATTTT	many	TRBJ1-5	.	TRBV6-5
CASSTGQRYGYTF	TGTGCCAGCAGTACAGGACAGCGATATGGCTACACCTTC	many	TRBJ1-2	.	TRBV27
CASSSDLEEKLFF	TGTGCCAGTAGTTCTGACCTGGAGGAAAAACTGTTTTTT	few	TRBJ1-4	.	TRBV19
CASSPRGTGETQYF	TGTGCCAGCAGTCCAAGAGGGACAGGGGAGACCCAGTACTTC	many	TRBJ2-5	TRBD1	TRBV27
CASSYSWTGPSSGANVLTF	TGTGCCAGCAGTTACTCCTGGACAGGTCCCAGCTCTGGGGCCAACGTCCTGACTTTC	few	TRBJ2-6	TRBD1	TRBV6-5
CASSPKLAGRGEQFF	TGTGCCAGCAGCCCAAAGTTAGCGGGGAGGGGTGAGCAGTTCTTC	.	TRBJ2-1	TRBD2	TRBV7-3
CASSSHSGTSGSREFF	TGTGCCAGTAGTTCCCATTCCGGGACTAGCGGGAGTAGGGAGTTCTTC	few	TRBJ2-1	TRBD2	TRBV19
CASSLEEGAYEQYF	TGCGCCAGCAGCTTGGAGGAGGGGGCCTACGAGCAGTACTTC	many	TRBJ2-7	.	TRBV5-1
CAISDETGRGQSPTYEQYF	TGTGCCATCAGTGACGAGACAGGGCGCGGACAATCCCCTACCTACGAGCAGTACTTC	many	TRBJ2-7	TRBD1	TRBV10-3
CSVGRAGNTEAFF	TGCAGCGTTGGGCGGGCGGGGAACACTGAAGCTTTCTTT	many	TRBJ1-1	.	TRBV29-1
CASSPSWGQETQYF	TGTGCCAGCAGCCCCTCGTGGGGTCAAGAGACCCAGTACTTC	.	TRBJ2-5	.	TRBV7-8
CSAPGQKNEKLFF	TGCAGTGCTCCGGGACAGAAGAATGAAAAACTGTTTTTT	.	TRBJ1-4	TRBD1	TRBV20-1
CASSPLNISSYEQYF	TGTGCCAGCAGCCCATTAAATATAAGTTCCTACGAGCAGTACTTC	few	TRBJ2-7	.	TRBV7-2
CASSLTAGDYEQYF	TGTGCCAGCAGCTTAACTGCGGGTGACTACGAGCAGTACTTC	many	TRBJ2-7	.	TRBV7-2
CASSTGSGPTSGANVLTF	TGCGCCAGCAGCACCGGGAGCGGCCCGACCTCTGGGGCCAACGTCCTGACTTTC	few	TRBJ2-6	.	TRBV5-1
CASSLEGWAHSGANVLTF	TGTGCCAGCAGCTTAGAAGGGTGGGCCCACTCTGGGGCCAACGTCCTGACTTTC	few	TRBJ2-6	.	TRBV7-2